The 22 T cell receptor beta chains reported below all come from one sample, sequenced in a study of CD8 T cells in ankylosing spondylitis. TCRdb reanalysed the 5' RACE reads using MiXCR and keeps one entry per CDR3 protein. The data contain around 180,000 distinct CDR3 sequences, roughly 13% of them singletons. Sequenced: blood, either unsorted or a sorted T cell fraction (not recorded which). The receptors derive from a female donor with ankylosing spondylitis or in good health (not recorded which).

This clonotype came up many times. The genes are TRBV29-1 and TRBJ2-1; D could derive from TRBD1 or TRBD2 (7 bases each). Germline values: CDR1 SQVTM, CDR2 ANQGSEA. The length of the CDR3 is 15 residues. Trimming removed 7 bases from V and 0 bases from J, with 16 bases in between. CDR3 nucleotides: TGCAGCGGTGGGGAGGGGGCCGGCTCCTACAATGAGCAGTTCTTC. Amino acids: CSGGEGAGSYNEQFF.

CDR3 sequence: CASSSSAGGPVGEQFF. CDR3 DNA sequence: TGTGCCAGCAGTTCCTCAGCGGGAGGGCCCGTCGGGGAGCAGTTCTTC. The rearrangement links TRBV28 to TRBJ2-1; 10 nucleotides line up with TRBD2. There are 16 residues in the CDR3. The V gene's germline CDR1 is MDHEN and CDR2 SYDVKM. The V and J ends lost 4 bases and 10 bases, in that order; junction bases with no gene match: 13.

This clonotype has ten or more counts. V and J are TRBV21-1 and TRBJ1-3. TRBV21-1 is a pseudogene locus. CDR3 size: 14 residues. The chain's CDR3 is CASGWLGSGNTIYF. The CDR3 DNA reads as TGTGCCAGCGGATGGCTCGGTTCTGGAAACACCATATATTTT.

This clonotype was observed many times. The chain carries TRBV7-3 and TRBJ1-2, with TRBD1 as a possible D gene (5 bases). CDR1 SGHTA and CDR2 FQGTGA come from the germline V gene. This CDR3 has 17 residues. The V and J ends lost 2 bases and 6 bases respectively, with 22 bases between them. CDR3 coding DNA: TGTGCCAGCAGCTTAGGGGCCTACGAGGGACCTCTTGATGGCTACACCTTC. Encoded protein: CASSLGAYEGPLDGYTF.

This clonotype has at least ten counts. V and J are TRBV7-8 and TRBJ2-6, with D perhaps matching TRBD2 (6 bases). The CDR3 consists of 16 residues. Looked up from germline, CDR1 is SGHVS and CDR2 is FQNEAQ. V lost 2 bases and J lost 4, with 12 bases in between. DNA of the CDR3: TGTGCCAGCAGCTTACTGGGGGGTACGGGGGCCAACGTCCTGACTTTC. It translates to CASSLLGGTGANVLTF.

This clonotype has ten or more counts. This chain joins TRBV11-3 and TRBJ2-1; D not certain. Germline-derived CDR1 and CDR2 are SGHNT and YENEEA. The ends were cut back, 0 bases at V and 4 bases at J, with 13 bases in the middle. The CDR3 loop spans 16 amino acids. CDR3 nucleotide sequence: TGTGCCAGCAGCTTAGAACAAGGATCTGTTTACAATGAGCAGTTCTTC. Translated: CASSLEQGSVYNEQFF.

Comments on this clonotype: This may stem from a read error, because a much larger clone lies one nucleotide away. The chain is built from TRBV27 and TRBJ1-2; D is perhaps TRBD1 (6 bases). Looked up from germline, CDR1 is MNHEY and CDR2 is SMNVEV (reference sequence). Deletions cut 7 bases from V and 8 bases from J, with 17 bases between. The CDR3 covers 13 residues. CDR3 bases: TGTGCCAGCAATTTGACAGGTCTCACAGGCTACACCTTC. Protein sequence: CASNLTGLTGYTF.

This clonotype was detected ten times or more. The CDR3: CASSYRQGAVEQYF. CDR3 nucleotides: TGTGCCAGCAGTTACCGACAGGGGGCAGTGGAGCAGTACTTC. The chain couples TRBV6-5 to TRBJ2-7; 10 nucleotides align to TRBD1. Losses at the gene ends were 2 bases for V and 7 bases for J; bases not matched to a gene: 5. In germline, CDR1 is MNHEY, CDR2 SVGAGI. There are 14 residues in the CDR3.

This clonotype was recorded a few times. J is TRBJ2-5 and V is TRBV10-2; a possible D gene is TRBD1 (5 bases). The CDR3 is 15 residues long. Looked up from germline, CDR1 is WSHSY and CDR2 is SAAADI. Deletions cut 2 bases from V and 2 bases from J, with 12 bases between. The CDR3 is CASSERGADQETQYF. The CDR3 DNA reads TGCGCCAGCAGTGAGAGGGGCGCCGATCAAGAGACCCAGTACTTC.

The table lists this clonotype with many counts. This chain uses TRBV29-1 with TRBJ1-1; no clear D gene. The CDR3 has 17 amino acids. Looked up from germline, CDR1 is SQVTM and CDR2 is ANQGSEA. V shed 4 bases and J shed 0 bases, with 21 bases lying between them. CDR3 in amino acids: CSVGGIQGFTLNTEAFF. The CDR3 DNA is TGCAGCGTTGGAGGGATTCAAGGTTTTACGCTGAACACTGAAGCTTTCTTT.

There are many counts of this clonotype. The rearrangement joins TRBV6-2 or TRBV6-3 to TRBJ2-3; TRBD1 matches 8 bases. CDR3 length: 14 amino acids. Germline CDR1 reads MNHEY; CDR2 reads SVGEGT. The V and J ends lost 4 bases and 4 bases, in that order; junction bases with no gene match: 4. The CDR3: CASSSTGAPDTQYF. The CDR3 DNA is TGTGCCAGCAGTTCGACAGGGGCCCCAGATACGCAGTATTTT.

This clonotype was recorded a few times. V usage is TRBV4-2 and J usage is TRBJ2-6; 8 nucleotides agree with TRBD1. This CDR3 has 17 amino acids. Germline values: CDR1 LGHNA, CDR2 YNFKEQ. J was trimmed by 1 base and V by 4 bases; bases with no gene match: 6. The CDR3 bases are TGTGCCAGCAGCCCGAACAGGGGGTATTCTGGGGCCAACGTCCTGACTTTC. Its translation: CASSPNRGYSGANVLTF.

This clonotype was counted a few times. The chain employs TRBV7-2 and TRBJ2-1, with 8 bases fitting TRBD2. The J segment lost 5 bases and the V segment lost 4 bases, leaving 4 bases of the junction unmatched. From germline, CDR1 is SGHTA and CDR2 FQGNSA. This CDR3 region has 14 residues. The CDR3 spells CASSSPGGDNEQFF. The CDR3 DNA is TGTGCCAGCAGCTCTCCGGGGGGGGACAATGAGCAGTTCTTC.

Ten or more counts support this clonotype. The rearrangement joins TRBV20-1 to TRBJ2-1, with 8 nucleotides matching TRBD2. This CDR3 spans 17 amino acids. V was pared by 3 bases and J by 9 bases, with 19 bases of the junction left unmatched. The germline V gene has CDR1 DFQATT and CDR2 SNEGSKA (reference sequence). CDR3 amino acids: CSARLPTTSGRSGEQFF. CDR3 nucleotide sequence: TGCAGTGCTAGGCTCCCAACTACTAGCGGCCGATCCGGTGAGCAGTTCTTC.

This clonotype was counted between two and nine times. The chain employs TRBV7-2 and TRBJ2-1, with no clear D. The V end lost 3 bases, the J end lost 7 bases, and 7 bases lay between the germline ends. This CDR3 region has 12 residues. CDR1 is SGHTA and CDR2 is FQGNSA in the germline V gene. The CDR3 is CASSFRINEQFF. The DNA for the CDR3 is TGTGCCAGCAGCTTCCGGATTAATGAGCAGTTCTTC.

In this sample, this clonotype turned up many times. The gene calls are TRBV6-1 and TRBJ2-7; TRBD2 is a possible D gene (6 bases). Per germline, CDR1 MNHNS and CDR2 SASEGT. The ends were cut back, 7 bases at V and 3 bases at J, with 22 bases in the middle. The CDR3 has 16 residues. The CDR3 is CASKGRRDSGYYEQYF. The DNA of the CDR3 is TGTGCCAGCAAAGGGAGGAGGGACTCCGGTTACTACGAGCAGTACTTC.

Concerning this clonotype itself: A much larger clonotype is one base distant, so this may be a read error. The genes are TRBV6-1 and TRBJ2-7; D not certain. The CDR3 has 11 amino acids. Germline V gene data show CDR1 as MNHNS and CDR2 as SASEGT. CDR3 in amino acids: CAGSGVYEQYF. The CDR3 DNA reads TGTGCCGGCAGTGGAGTCTACGAGCAGTACTTC.

A single count supports this clonotype. This may stem from a read error, because a much larger clone lies one nucleotide away. The chain combines TRBV7-9 with TRBJ2-5; no definite D call. CDR3 size: 16 residues. Germline-derived CDR1 and CDR2 are SEHNR and FQNEAQ (reference sequence). The ends were cut back, 0 bases at V and 7 bases at J, with 18 bases in the middle. The CDR3 protein is CASSLAFGQIRGTQYF. The CDR3 nucleotides read TGTGCCAGCAGCTTAGCATTCGGGCAAATAAGAGGGACCCAGTACTTC.

This clonotype was recorded many times. This CDR3 reads CSARDDPAAEAFF. The CDR3 nucleotides are TGCAGTGCTAGAGATGACCCTGCCGCTGAAGCTTTCTTT. The chain couples TRBV20-1 to TRBJ1-1, with unresolved D. The ends were cut back, 0 bases at V and 6 bases at J, with 11 bases in the middle. The CDR3 runs to 13 residues. Germline V gene sequence: CDR1 DFQATT, CDR2 SNEGSKA (reference sequence).

This clonotype occurred a few times. The V call is TRBV7-2, the J call TRBJ2-1, with TRBD2 matching over 11 bases. With V trimmed by 5 bases and J by 7 bases, 13 bases remained unmatched. This CDR3 contains 17 residues. Germline CDR1 and CDR2: SGHTA and FQGNSA. CDR3 loop: CASSTRPLAGGGNEQFF. The CDR3 coding sequence is TGTGCCAGCAGCACCCGACCTTTAGCGGGAGGGGGGAATGAGCAGTTCTTC.

This clonotype was seen many times. The chain uses TRBV6-2 or TRBV6-3 and TRBJ1-2, with no clear D. This CDR3 region has 12 residues. Germline CDR1 is MNHEY and CDR2 is SVGEGT. The V gene lost 7 bases and the J gene lost 4 bases, with 10 bases spanning the gap. The CDR3: CASTPDGYGYTF. CDR3 in DNA: TGTGCCAGCACCCCAGATGGCTATGGCTACACCTTC.

This clonotype came up many times. The chain joins TRBV5-6 to TRBJ2-4; D could derive from TRBD1 or TRBD2 (5 bases each). V lost 0 bases to trimming and J lost 11 bases, with 12 bases between them. Germline loops: CDR1 SGHDT, CDR2 YYEEEE. The CDR3 sequence is 13 residues long. The CDR3 is CASSLAGDPLQYF. CDR3 in DNA: TGTGCCAGCAGCTTGGCCGGGGACCCCCTTCAGTACTTC. The entire variable domain, with the rest obtained from reference TRBV5-6 and TRBJ2-4, is as follows: DAGVTQSPTHLIKTRGQQVTLRCSPKSGHDTVSWYQQALGQGPQFIFQYYEEEERQRGNFPDRFSGHQFPNYSSELNVNALLLGDSALYLCASSLAGDPLQYFGAGTRLSVL.